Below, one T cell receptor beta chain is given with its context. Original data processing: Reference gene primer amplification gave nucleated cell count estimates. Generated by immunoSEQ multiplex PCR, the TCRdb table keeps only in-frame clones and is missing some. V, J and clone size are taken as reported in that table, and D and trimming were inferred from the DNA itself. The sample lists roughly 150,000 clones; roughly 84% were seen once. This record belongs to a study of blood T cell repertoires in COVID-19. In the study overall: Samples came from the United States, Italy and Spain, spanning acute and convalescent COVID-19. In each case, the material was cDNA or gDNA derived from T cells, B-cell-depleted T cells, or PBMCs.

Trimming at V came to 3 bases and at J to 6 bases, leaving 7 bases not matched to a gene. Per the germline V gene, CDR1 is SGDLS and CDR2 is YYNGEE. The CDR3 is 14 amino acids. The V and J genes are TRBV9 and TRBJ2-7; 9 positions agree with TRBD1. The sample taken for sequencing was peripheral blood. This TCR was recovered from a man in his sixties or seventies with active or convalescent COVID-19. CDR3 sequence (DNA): TGTGCCAGCAGCGGGCCGGGACAGGGCCTCGAGCAGTACTTC. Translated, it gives CASSGPGQGLEQYF.